The 17 T cell receptor beta chains below come from one sample, sequenced in a study of beta chain features in type 1 diabetes. Study findings and constraints: Among patients with Type 1 diabetes, TCRB CDR3s were moderately but significantly shorter in every one of the four CD4+ subsets.

Their antigens remain unidentified. As every portion of the isolated RNA was reverse transcribed, the sequencing read expressed TCRB transcripts. Profiled with immunoSEQ multiplex PCR; TCRdb holds only in-frame clones, not every one. The repertoire holds 150,000 to 200,000 clones, over 55% seen once, with 0.08% to 0.09% in the top ten. Source material: naive CD4+ T cells from blood. These receptors originate from a young man with type 1 diabetes.

This chain connects TRBV30 to TRBJ2-5, with unresolved D. This CDR3 region has 13 residues. Deletions cut 0 bases from V and 3 bases from J, with 8 bases between. Germline V gene sequence: CDR1 GTSNPN, CDR2 SVGIG (reference sequence). The chain's CDR3 is CAWSVLQKETQYF. The CDR3 DNA follows: TGTGCCTGGAGTGTTTTACAGAAAGAGACCCAGTACTTC.

The J gene is TRBJ1-4, the V gene TRBV29-1; 8 bases fit TRBD1. There are 14 residues in the CDR3. V gave up 6 bases and J gave up 2 bases; unmatched junction bases: 5. Germline V lookup: CDR1 SQVTM, CDR2 ANQGSEA. The CDR3 reads CSVRDRRTNEKLFF. The CDR3 bases are TGCAGCGTCAGGGACAGGCGGACTAATGAAAAACTGTTTTTT. Full variable domain (missing parts from reference TRBV29-1 and TRBJ1-4): SAVISQKPSRDICQRGTSLTIQCQVDSQVTMMFWYRQQPGQSLTLIATANQGSEATYESGFVIDKFPISRPNLTFSTLTVSNMSPEDSSIYLCSVRDRRTNEKLFFGSGTQLSVL.

This clone was detected a few times. This rearrangement joins TRBV29-1 to TRBJ2-3; D is perhaps TRBD1 or TRBD2 (5 bases each). CDR1 is SQVTM, CDR2 ANQGSEA, per germline. This CDR3 is built from 14 residues. The germline V and J ends were trimmed by 4 bases and 3 bases, with 14 bases remaining between them. The CDR3: CSVGGATWTDTQYF. The CDR3 bases are TGCAGCGTTGGAGGGGCGACGTGGACAGATACGCAGTATTTT.

This clone was counted a few times. The rearrangement links TRBV29-1 to TRBJ2-1, with 9 nucleotides matching TRBD2. Germline V gene lookup returns CDR1 SQVTM and CDR2 ANQGSEA. The CDR3 consists of 18 residues. J gave up 0 bases and V 3 bases, and 12 bases lay outside the gene matches. The CDR3 is CSVDRLAGTTSSYNEQFF. CDR3 DNA: TGCAGCGTTGATCGGCTAGCGGGGACTACGAGCTCCTACAATGAGCAGTTCTTC.

A few counts support this clone. The chain combines TRBV30 with TRBJ2-3; D unclear. The CDR3 totals 12 residues. Germline V CDR1 and CDR2: GTSNPN, SVGIG (reference sequence). Trimming removed 1 base at V and 3 bases at J, with 5 bases between. CDR3 bases: TGTGCCTGGAGTGCAGTAACAGATACGCAGTATTTT. This translates into CAWSAVTDTQYF.

The chain uses TRBV7-9 and TRBJ2-1; D is uncertain. Germline lookup yields CDR1 SEHNR and CDR2 FQNEAQ (reference sequence). The length of the CDR3 is 15 residues. V was trimmed by 2 bases and J by 2 bases, leaving 10 bases between them. The CDR3 loop reads CASSLSGYAYNEQFF. For the CDR3, the DNA is TGTGCCAGCAGCTTAAGTGGGTATGCCTACAATGAGCAGTTCTTC.

V usage is TRBV6-6 and J usage is TRBJ2-7; the D gene is possibly TRBD2 (7 bases). Trimming took 7 bases from V and 0 from J, leaving 13 bases between them. The CDR3 consists of 14 residues. Germline CDR1 is MNHNY and CDR2 is SVGAGI (reference sequence). In DNA form, the CDR3 reads TGTGCCAGCACCGGGGGGCAGGGCTCCTACGAGCAGTACTTC. It yields the protein CASTGGQGSYEQYF.

This sequence joins TRBV7-9 and TRBJ2-5; tentatively, D is TRBD1 (6 bases). Looked up from germline, CDR1 is SEHNR and CDR2 is FQNEAQ (reference sequence). The length of the CDR3 is 16 residues. Trimming stripped 5 bases from V and 4 bases from J, with 20 bases between. The CDR3 spells CASSEGAIQGLETQYF. The CDR3 DNA follows: TGTGCCAGCAGCGAAGGGGCAATACAGGGTCTAGAGACCCAGTACTTC.

The V call is TRBV7-2, the J call TRBJ2-2; 9 nucleotides agree with TRBD1. The length of the CDR3 is 15 residues. Trimming cost V 4 bases and J 2 bases; bases outside gene matches: 2. Germline CDR1 is SGHTA and CDR2 is FQGNSA. DNA of the CDR3: TGTGCCAGCAGCTCGGGACAGGGCAACACCGGGGAGCTGTTTTTT. This codes for CASSSGQGNTGELFF.

The chain employs TRBV29-1 and TRBJ1-5; TRBD1 might be the D (5 bases). The germline V gene has CDR1 SQVTM and CDR2 ANQGSEA. CDR3 size: 13 residues. The ends were cut back, 2 bases at V and 7 bases at J, with 12 bases in the middle. The CDR3 loop is CSVESRRGQPQHF. DNA of the CDR3: TGCAGCGTTGAAAGTAGGAGGGGACAGCCCCAGCATTTT.

This chain joins TRBV4-3 and TRBJ1-2; D is possibly TRBD1 (5 bases). There are 15 residues in the CDR3. The germline V and J ends were trimmed by 5 bases and 4 bases, with 17 bases remaining between them. Germline CDR1 LGHNA, CDR2 YSLEER. The CDR3 DNA sequence: TGCGCCAGCAGCTCTGGGACGAGTCCTGGCTATGGCTACACCTTC. Translation: CASSSGTSPGYGYTF.

This clone has a handful of counts. This chain connects TRBV4-1 to TRBJ2-3; tentatively, D is TRBD1 or TRBD2 (5 bases each). CDR3 length: 14 residues. Germline CDR1 MGHRA, CDR2 YSYEKL. V was trimmed by 5 bases and J by 2 bases, leaving 11 bases between them. The CDR3 is CASSYRDDTDTQYF. In DNA, the CDR3 is TGCGCCAGCAGCTACCGGGACGACACAGATACGCAGTATTTT.

This chain links TRBV4-3 with TRBJ1-1; D is possibly TRBD1 (5 bases). Germline-derived CDR1 and CDR2 are LGHNA and YSLEER. V was cut by 7 bases and J by 4 bases, with 16 bases left in between. This CDR3 has 14 residues. The CDR3 spells CASNGDATSTEAFF. Here the CDR3 DNA reads TGCGCCAGCAACGGGGACGCAACAAGCACTGAAGCTTTCTTT.

This chain links TRBV7-2 with TRBJ2-5; D unresolved. The ends were cut back, 1 base at V and 2 bases at J, with 14 bases in the middle. The CDR3 sequence is 16 residues long. The germline CDR1 and CDR2 sequences are SGHTA and FQGNSA. CDR3 DNA sequence: TGTGCCAGCAGCTTAGTCCTTTCTGGTTGGCAAGAGACCCAGTACTTC. This translates into CASSLVLSGWQETQYF.

CDR3 protein: CASSLDSQYSPLHF. The CDR3 region has the DNA TGTGCCAGCAGCTTGGACAGCCAATATTCACCCCTCCACTTT. This chain links TRBV9 with TRBJ1-6; maybe TRBD1 (6 bases). The V gene's germline CDR1 is SGDLS and CDR2 YYNGEE. V was shortened by 4 bases and J by 8 bases, with 13 bases between the two germline ends. The CDR3 totals 14 residues.

V usage is TRBV7-2 and J usage is TRBJ2-3; no clear D gene. This CDR3 contains 15 residues. Trimming pared 3 bases from V and 5 bases from J, leaving 15 bases between. Germline V gene data show CDR1 as SGHTA and CDR2 as FQGNSA. Here the CDR3 reads CASSFVLPVEDTQYF. The DNA for the CDR3 is TGTGCCAGCAGCTTCGTCCTACCTGTAGAAGATACGCAGTATTTT. The variable domain in full, with the rest retrieved from reference TRBV7-2 and TRBJ2-3, is GAGVSQSPSNKVTEKGKDVELRCDPISGHTALYWYRQSLGQGLEFLIYFQGNSAPDKSGLPSDRFSAERTGGSVSTLTIQRTQQEDSAVYLCASSFVLPVEDTQYFGPGTRLTVL.

This clone was seen a single time. The genes are TRBV29-1 and TRBJ2-1; D remains unclear. The CDR3 loop spans 12 amino acids. V dropped 2 bases and J dropped 8 bases, with 10 bases sitting between them. Looked up from germline, CDR1 is SQVTM and CDR2 is ANQGSEA. The CDR3 sequence: CSVESGPDEQFF. The CDR3 DNA is TGCAGCGTTGAATCGGGTCCCGATGAGCAGTTCTTC.